Below, 4 T cell receptor beta chains from the same sample are listed, as sequenced in a study of T cell responses to AZD1222 COVID-19 vaccine. Assay used: immunoSEQ multiplex PCR; TCRdb lists only in-frame clones, some missing. The sample consists of roughly 150,000 clones, less than 95% of them appearing once. Sequencing was performed on peripheral blood, taken 28 days after the second AZD1222 dose. The receptors here all came from an adult who received the AZD1222 COVID-19 vaccine.

The rearrangement uses TRBV3-1 (or the pseudogene TRBV3-2) and TRBJ2-5; 7 bases are shared with TRBD2. This CDR3 contains 14 residues. J lost 4 bases, V lost 0 bases, and 2 bases had no gene match. Germline CDR1 LGHDT, CDR2 YNNKEL (reference sequence). The CDR3 reads CASSQDIAGETQYF. DNA for the CDR3: TGTGCCAGCAGCCAAGATATAGCGGGAGAGACCCAGTACTTC.

The V gene is TRBV12-1, the J gene TRBJ2-7; the table's D call TRBD2 went unverified against the DNA. TRBV12-1 counts as a pseudogene. The CDR3 covers 21 residues. The CDR3 here is CASSSCNPQTSGGNKAYEQYF. In nucleotides, the CDR3 is TGTGCCAGCAGCTCCTGCAATCCACAGACTAGCGGGGGGAATAAAGCCTACGAGCAGTACTTC.

The chain uses TRBV5-1 and TRBJ2-1; 11 bases agree with TRBD2. Germline V gene data show CDR1 as SGHRS and CDR2 as YFSETQ. The CDR3 is 15 residues long. Losses at the gene ends were 4 bases for V and 3 bases for J; bases not matched to a gene: 3. The CDR3 here is CASSPTSGVYNEQFF. The CDR3 region has the DNA TGCGCCAGCAGCCCGACTAGCGGGGTCTACAATGAGCAGTTCTTC.

In this sample, this clone turned up once. The chain joins TRBV6-5 to TRBJ2-7, with D possibly matching TRBD2 (5 bases). V was cut by 2 bases and J by 0 bases, with 8 bases left in between. The germline V gene has CDR1 MNHEY and CDR2 SVGAGI. This CDR3 contains 14 residues. The DNA for the CDR3 is TGTGCCAGCAGTTACCCGGGGAGCTCCTACGAGCAGTACTTC. It codes for CASSYPGSSYEQYF.